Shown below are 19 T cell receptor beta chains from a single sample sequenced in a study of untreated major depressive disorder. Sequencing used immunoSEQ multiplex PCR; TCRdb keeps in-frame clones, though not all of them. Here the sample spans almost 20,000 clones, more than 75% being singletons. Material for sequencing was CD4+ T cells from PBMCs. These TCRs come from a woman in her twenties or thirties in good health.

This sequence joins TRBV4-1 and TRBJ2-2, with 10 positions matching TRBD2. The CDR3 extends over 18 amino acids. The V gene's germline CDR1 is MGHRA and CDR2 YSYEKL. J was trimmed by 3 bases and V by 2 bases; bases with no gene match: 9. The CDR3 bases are TGCGCCAGCAGCCAACCCCCTGGACTAGCGGATTACACCGGGGAGCTGTTTTTT. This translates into CASSQPPGLADYTGELFF.

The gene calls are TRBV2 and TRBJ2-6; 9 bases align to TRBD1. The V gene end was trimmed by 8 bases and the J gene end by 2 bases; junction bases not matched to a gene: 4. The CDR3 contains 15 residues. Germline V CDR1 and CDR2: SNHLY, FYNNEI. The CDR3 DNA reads TGTGCCAGCGGGACAGGGCAACCTGGGGCCAACGTCCTGACTTTC. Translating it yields CASGTGQPGANVLTF.

The CDR3 region is CASSIFRDRERRYGYTF. CDR3 in DNA: TGTGCCAGTAGTATCTTCCGGGACAGGGAGAGGCGGTATGGCTACACCTTC. The genes are TRBV19 and TRBJ1-2; 9 nucleotides agree with TRBD1. Germline V gene sequence: CDR1 LNHDA, CDR2 SQIVND (reference sequence). J lost 5 bases, V lost 3 bases, and 13 bases had no gene match. The CDR3 consists of 17 residues.

Here the CDR3 reads CASRTMGDPNHYEQYF. CDR3 nucleotides: TGTGCCAGCAGAACGATGGGGGACCCGAATCACTACGAGCAGTACTTC. The rearrangement links TRBV21-1 to TRBJ2-7. TRBV21-1 is a pseudogene. CDR3 length: 16 amino acids.

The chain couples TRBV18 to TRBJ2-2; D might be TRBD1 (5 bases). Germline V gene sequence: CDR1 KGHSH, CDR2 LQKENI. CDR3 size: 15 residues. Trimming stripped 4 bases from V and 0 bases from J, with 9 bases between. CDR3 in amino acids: CASSQQAPNTGELFF. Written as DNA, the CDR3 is TGTGCCAGCTCACAACAGGCCCCGAACACCGGGGAGCTGTTTTTT.

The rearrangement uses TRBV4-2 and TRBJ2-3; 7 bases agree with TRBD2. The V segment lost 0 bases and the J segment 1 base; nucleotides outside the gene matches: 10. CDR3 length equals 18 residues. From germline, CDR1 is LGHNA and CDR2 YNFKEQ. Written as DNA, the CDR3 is TGTGCCAGCAGCCAAGATTTAGGCGCGGGAGACGGCACAGATACGCAGTATTTT. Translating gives CASSQDLGAGDGTDTQYF.

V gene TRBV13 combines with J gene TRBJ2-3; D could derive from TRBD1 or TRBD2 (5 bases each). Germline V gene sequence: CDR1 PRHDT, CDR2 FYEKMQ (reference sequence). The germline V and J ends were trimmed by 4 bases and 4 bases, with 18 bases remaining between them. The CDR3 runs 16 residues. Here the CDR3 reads CASSSLLTGGSDTQYF. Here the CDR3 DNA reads TGTGCCAGCAGCTCCCTTTTAACAGGAGGATCAGATACGCAGTATTTT.

The CDR3, as DNA: TGCAGCGTTGTTGATACAGGGACCCACTATGGCTACACCTTC. Translation gives CSVVDTGTHYGYTF. The V call is TRBV29-1, the J call TRBJ1-2, with D possibly TRBD1 on 6 matching bases. CDR1 is SQVTM, CDR2 ANQGSEA, per germline. The CDR3 extends over 14 amino acids. V was cut by 4 bases and J by 3 bases, with 15 bases left in between.

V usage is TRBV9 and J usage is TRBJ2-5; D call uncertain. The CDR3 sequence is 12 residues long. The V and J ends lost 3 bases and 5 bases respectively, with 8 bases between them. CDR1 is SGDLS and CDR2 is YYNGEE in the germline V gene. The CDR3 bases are TGTGCCAGCAGCGGGGCCGAGGAGACCCAGTACTTC. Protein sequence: CASSGAEETQYF.

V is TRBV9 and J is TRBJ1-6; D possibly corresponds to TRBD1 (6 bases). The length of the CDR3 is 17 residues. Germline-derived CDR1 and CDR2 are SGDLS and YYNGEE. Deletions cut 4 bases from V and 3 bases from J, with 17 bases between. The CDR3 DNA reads TGTGCCAGCAGCCGAACCGGAGGAGGGGGCTATAATTCACCCCTCCACTTT. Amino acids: CASSRTGGGGYNSPLHF.

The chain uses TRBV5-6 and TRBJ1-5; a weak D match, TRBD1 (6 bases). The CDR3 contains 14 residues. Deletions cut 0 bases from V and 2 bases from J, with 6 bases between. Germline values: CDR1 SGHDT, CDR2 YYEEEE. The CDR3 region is CASSLAGGNQPQHF. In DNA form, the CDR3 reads TGTGCCAGCAGCTTGGCAGGGGGCAATCAGCCCCAGCATTTT.

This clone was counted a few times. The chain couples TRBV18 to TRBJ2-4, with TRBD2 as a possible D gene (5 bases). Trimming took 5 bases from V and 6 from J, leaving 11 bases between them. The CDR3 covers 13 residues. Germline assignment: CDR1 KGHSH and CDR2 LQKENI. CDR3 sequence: CASSSLGGNIQYF. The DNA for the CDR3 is TGTGCCAGCTCATCCCTAGGAGGAAACATTCAGTACTTC.

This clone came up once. This CDR3 reads CASSPRVLGEAFF. The DNA of the CDR3 is TGTGCCAGCAGCCCGCGGGTGTTGGGTGAAGCTTTCTTT. The rearrangement links TRBV7-9 to TRBJ1-1, with D unresolved. V lost 5 bases and J lost 7, with 14 bases in between. Germline assignment: CDR1 SEHNR and CDR2 FQNEAQ (reference sequence). The CDR3 has 13 residues.

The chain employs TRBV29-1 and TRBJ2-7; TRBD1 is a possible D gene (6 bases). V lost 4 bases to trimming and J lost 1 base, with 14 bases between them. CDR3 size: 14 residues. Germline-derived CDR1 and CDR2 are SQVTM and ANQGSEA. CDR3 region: CSVAGQLNSYEQYF. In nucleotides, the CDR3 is TGCAGCGTTGCAGGACAGCTGAATTCCTACGAGCAGTACTTC.

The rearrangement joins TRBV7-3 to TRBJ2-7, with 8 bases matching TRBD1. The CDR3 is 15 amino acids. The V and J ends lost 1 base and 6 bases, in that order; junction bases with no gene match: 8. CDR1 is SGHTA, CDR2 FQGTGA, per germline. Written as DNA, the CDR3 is TGTGCCAGCAGCTTAATTTCAGGGGGCGCGGGCGAGCAGTACTTC. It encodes CASSLISGGAGEQYF. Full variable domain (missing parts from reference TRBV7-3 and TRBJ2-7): GAGVSQTPSNKVTEKGKYVELRCDPISGHTALYWYRQSLGQGPEFLIYFQGTGAADDSGLPNDRFFAVRPEGSVSTLKIQRTERGDSAVYLCASSLISGGAGEQYFGPGTRLTVT.

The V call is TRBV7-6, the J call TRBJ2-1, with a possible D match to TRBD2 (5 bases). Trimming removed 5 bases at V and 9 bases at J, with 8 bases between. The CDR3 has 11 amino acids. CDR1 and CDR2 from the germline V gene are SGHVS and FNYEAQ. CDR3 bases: TGTGCCAGCAGCCGAGAGGGTGAGCAGTTCTTC. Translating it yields CASSREGEQFF.

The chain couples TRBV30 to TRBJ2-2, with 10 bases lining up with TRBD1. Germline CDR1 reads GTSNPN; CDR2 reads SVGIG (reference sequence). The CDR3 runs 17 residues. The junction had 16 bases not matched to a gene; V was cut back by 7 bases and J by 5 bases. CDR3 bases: TGTGCCTTCCGGGACAGGGGACCGGGAGGGCCTACCGGGGAGCTGTTTTTT. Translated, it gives CAFRDRGPGGPTGELFF. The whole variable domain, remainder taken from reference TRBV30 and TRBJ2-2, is SQTIHQWPATLVQPVGSPLSLECTVEGTSNPNLYWYRQAAGRGLQLLFYSVGIGQISSEVPQNLSASRPQDRQFILSSKKLLLSDSGFYLCAFRDRGPGGPTGELFFGEGSRLTVL.

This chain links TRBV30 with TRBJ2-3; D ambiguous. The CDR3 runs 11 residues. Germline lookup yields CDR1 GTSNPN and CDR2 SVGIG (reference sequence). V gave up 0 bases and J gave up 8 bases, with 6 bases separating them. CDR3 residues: CAWSVRSTQYF. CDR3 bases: TGTGCCTGGAGTGTACGGTCTACGCAGTATTTT. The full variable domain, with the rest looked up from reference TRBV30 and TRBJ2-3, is SQTIHQWPATLVQPVGSPLSLECTVEGTSNPNLYWYRQAAGRGLQLLFYSVGIGQISSEVPQNLSASRPQDRQFILSSKKLLLSDSGFYLCAWSVRSTQYFGPGTRLTVL.

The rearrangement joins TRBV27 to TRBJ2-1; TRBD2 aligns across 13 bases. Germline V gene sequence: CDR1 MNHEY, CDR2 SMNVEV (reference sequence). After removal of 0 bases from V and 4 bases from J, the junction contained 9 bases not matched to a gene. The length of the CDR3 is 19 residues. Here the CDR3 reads CASSLSQGLAGVAYNEQFF. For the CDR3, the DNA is TGTGCCAGCAGTTTATCCCAAGGACTAGCGGGAGTGGCGTACAATGAGCAGTTCTTC.